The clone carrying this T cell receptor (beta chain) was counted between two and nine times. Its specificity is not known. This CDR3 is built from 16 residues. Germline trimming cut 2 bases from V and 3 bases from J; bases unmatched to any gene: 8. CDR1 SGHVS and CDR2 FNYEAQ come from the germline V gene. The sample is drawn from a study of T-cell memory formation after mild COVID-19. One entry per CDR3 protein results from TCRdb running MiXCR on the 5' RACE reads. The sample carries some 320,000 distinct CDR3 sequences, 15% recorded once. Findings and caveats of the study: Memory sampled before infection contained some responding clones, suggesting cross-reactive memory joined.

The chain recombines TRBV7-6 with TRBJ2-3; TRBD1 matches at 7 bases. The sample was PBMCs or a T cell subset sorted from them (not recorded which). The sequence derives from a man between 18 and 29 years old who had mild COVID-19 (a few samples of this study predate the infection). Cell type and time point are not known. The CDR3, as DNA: TGTGCCAGCAGCTTACTTTTGCAGGGGGAAACAGATACGCAGTATTTT. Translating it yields CASSLLLQGETDTQYF.